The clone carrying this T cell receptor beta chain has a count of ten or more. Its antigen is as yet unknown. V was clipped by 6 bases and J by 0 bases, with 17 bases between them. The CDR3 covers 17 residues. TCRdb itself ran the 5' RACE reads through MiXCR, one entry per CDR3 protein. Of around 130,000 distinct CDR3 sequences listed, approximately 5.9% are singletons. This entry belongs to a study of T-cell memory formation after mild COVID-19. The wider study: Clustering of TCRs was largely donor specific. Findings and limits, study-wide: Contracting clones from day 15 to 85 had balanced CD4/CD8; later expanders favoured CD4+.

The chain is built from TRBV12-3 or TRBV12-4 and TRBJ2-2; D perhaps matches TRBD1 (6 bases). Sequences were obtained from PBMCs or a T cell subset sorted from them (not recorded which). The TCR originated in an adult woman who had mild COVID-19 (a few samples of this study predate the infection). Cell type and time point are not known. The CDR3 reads CASSYLRTAANTGELFF. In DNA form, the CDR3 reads TGTGCCAGCAGCTACCTCCGGACAGCCGCGAACACCGGGGAGCTGTTTTTT.